The 6 T cell receptor beta chains in this list originate from one sample, sequenced in a study of T cell responses to AZD1222 COVID-19 vaccine. Produced via immunoSEQ multiplex PCR; TCRdb's table is partial and in-frame only. The data contain about 150,000 clones, 87% of them seen just once; the ten biggest clones take up about 8.9%. This specimen consisted of peripheral blood, obtained 28 days after the second AZD1222 dose. The receptors originated from an adult who received the AZD1222 COVID-19 vaccine.

The chain employs TRBV5-8 and TRBJ2-7; TRBD1 aligns across 9 bases. Germline CDR1 is SGHTS and CDR2 is YDEGEE. This CDR3 has 15 residues. V was pared by 4 bases and J by 4 bases, with 9 bases of the junction left unmatched. The CDR3 sequence: CASSAVWGTGYEQYF. In nucleotides, the CDR3 is TGTGCCAGCAGCGCCGTCTGGGGGACAGGGTACGAGCAGTACTTC. The whole variable domain, filled in from reference TRBV5-8 and TRBJ2-7, reads EAGVTQSPTHLIKTRGQQATLRCSPISGHTSVYWYQQALGLGLQFLLWYDEGEERNRGNFPPRFSGRQFPNYSSELNVNALELEDSALYLCASSAVWGTGYEQYFGPGTRLTVT.

The V gene is TRBV14, the J gene TRBJ2-2; the D is unclear. The CDR3 sequence is 14 residues long. CDR1 is SGHDN and CDR2 is FVKESK in the germline V gene. Trimming took off 2 bases at V and 1 base at J, with 5 bases between the two ends. The CDR3 DNA is TGTGCCAGCAGCCAACGCGGGAACACCGGGGAGCTGTTTTTT. Its translation is CASSQRGNTGELFF.

The rearrangement links TRBV2 to TRBJ1-2; 7 bases map to TRBD1. Germline CDR1 reads SNHLY; CDR2 reads FYNNEI. The CDR3 sequence is 15 residues long. Trimming cost V 6 bases and J 5 bases; bases outside gene matches: 12. CDR3 in amino acids: CASSGRGGSRYGYTF. Here the CDR3 DNA reads TGTGCCAGCAGCGGAAGAGGGGGCTCTCGTTATGGCTACACCTTC.

The genes are TRBV4-1 and TRBJ2-1; TRBD1 aligns across 8 bases. CDR3 size: 16 residues. Germline CDR1 and CDR2: MGHRA and YSYEKL. The V gene end was trimmed by 0 bases and the J gene end by 9 bases; junction bases not matched to a gene: 10. The CDR3 spells CASSQDADRVTLEQFF. CDR3 nucleotides: TGCGCCAGCAGCCAAGACGCGGACAGGGTAACGCTTGAGCAGTTCTTC.

The genes are TRBV18 and TRBJ1-1, with 7 bases that match TRBD1. CDR3 length: 12 amino acids. CDR1 and CDR2 (germline): KGHSH, LQKENI. V was clipped by 1 base and J by 8 bases; unmatched bases: 1. The CDR3 spells CASSPQGAEAFF. CDR3 bases: TGTGCCAGCTCACCACAGGGGGCAGAAGCTTTCTTT. Full variable domain (missing parts from reference TRBV18 and TRBJ1-1): NAGVMQNPRHLVRRRGQEARLRCSPMKGHSHVYWYRQLPEEGLKFMVYLQKENIIDESGMPKERFSAEFPKEGPSILRIQQVVRGDSAAYFCASSPQGAEAFFGQGTRLTVV.

The gene calls are TRBV15 and TRBJ1-5, with D maybe TRBD1 (5 bases). The CDR3 is 16 residues long. Germline CDR1 is LNHNV and CDR2 is YYDKDF (reference sequence). Between the trimmed V and J ends, which lost 3 bases and 4 bases, there was a span of 16 bases. CDR3 amino acids: CATSSVGAGENQPQHF. CDR3 bases: TGTGCCACCAGCAGCGTGGGCGCGGGGGAGAATCAGCCCCAGCATTTT.